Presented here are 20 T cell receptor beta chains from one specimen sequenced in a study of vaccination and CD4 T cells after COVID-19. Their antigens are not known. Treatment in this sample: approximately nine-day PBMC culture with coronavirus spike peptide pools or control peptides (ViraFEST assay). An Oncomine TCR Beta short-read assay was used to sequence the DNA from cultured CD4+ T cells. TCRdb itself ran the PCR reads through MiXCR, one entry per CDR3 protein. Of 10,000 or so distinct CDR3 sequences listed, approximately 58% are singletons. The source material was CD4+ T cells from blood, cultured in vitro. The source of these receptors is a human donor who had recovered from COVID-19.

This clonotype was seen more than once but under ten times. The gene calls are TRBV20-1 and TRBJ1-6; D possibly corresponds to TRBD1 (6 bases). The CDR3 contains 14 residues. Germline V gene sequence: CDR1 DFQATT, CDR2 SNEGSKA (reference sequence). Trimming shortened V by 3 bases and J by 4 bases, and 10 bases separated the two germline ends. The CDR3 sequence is CSASVGGYNSPLHF. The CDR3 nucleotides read TGCAGTGCTAGCGTAGGGGGATATAATTCACCCCTCCACTTT.

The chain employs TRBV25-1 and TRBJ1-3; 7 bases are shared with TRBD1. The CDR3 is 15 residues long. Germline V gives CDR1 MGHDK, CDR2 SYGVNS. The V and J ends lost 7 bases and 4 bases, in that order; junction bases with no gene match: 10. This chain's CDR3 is CASTTGSTPGNTIYF. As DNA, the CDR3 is TGTGCCAGCACGACAGGGAGTACGCCCGGAAACACCATATATTTT.

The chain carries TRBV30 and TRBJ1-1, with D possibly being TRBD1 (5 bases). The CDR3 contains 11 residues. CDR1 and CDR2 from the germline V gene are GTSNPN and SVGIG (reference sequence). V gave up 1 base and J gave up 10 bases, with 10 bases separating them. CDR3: CAWSAGGRAFF. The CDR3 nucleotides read TGTGCCTGGAGTGCGGGGGGGAGAGCTTTCTTT.

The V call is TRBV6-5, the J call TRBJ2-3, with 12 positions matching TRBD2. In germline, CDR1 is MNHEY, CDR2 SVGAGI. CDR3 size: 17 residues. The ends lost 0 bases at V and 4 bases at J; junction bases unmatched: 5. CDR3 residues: CASSYSLAGGPSDTQYF. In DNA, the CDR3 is TGTGCCAGCAGTTACTCCCTAGCGGGAGGGCCCTCAGATACGCAGTATTTT.

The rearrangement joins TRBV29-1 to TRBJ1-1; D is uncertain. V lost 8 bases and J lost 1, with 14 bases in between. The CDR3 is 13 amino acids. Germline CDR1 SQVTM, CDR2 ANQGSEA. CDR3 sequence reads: CSSLPDGNTEAFF. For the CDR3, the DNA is TGCAGCTCTCTCCCCGACGGGAACACTGAAGCTTTCTTT.

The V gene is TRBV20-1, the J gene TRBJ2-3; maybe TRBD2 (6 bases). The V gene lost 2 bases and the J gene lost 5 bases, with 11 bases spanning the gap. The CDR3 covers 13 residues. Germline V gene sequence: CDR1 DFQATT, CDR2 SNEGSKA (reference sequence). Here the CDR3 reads CSARLPGVDTQYF. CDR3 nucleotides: TGCAGTGCTAGACTCCCGGGGGTAGATACGCAGTATTTT.

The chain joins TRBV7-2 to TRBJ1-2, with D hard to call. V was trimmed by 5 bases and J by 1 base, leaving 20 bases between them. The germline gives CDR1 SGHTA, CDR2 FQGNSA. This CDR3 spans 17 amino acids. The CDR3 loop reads CASSLQEGRTFNYGYTF. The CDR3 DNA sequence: TGTGCCAGCAGCCTCCAGGAAGGACGGACCTTTAACTATGGCTACACCTTC.

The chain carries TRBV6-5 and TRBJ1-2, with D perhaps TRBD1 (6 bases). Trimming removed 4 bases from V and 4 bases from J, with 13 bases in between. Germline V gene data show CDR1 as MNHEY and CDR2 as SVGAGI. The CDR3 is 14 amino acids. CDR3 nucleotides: TGTGCCAGCAGTTTAAACAGGGAATCCTATGGCTACACCTTC. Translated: CASSLNRESYGYTF.

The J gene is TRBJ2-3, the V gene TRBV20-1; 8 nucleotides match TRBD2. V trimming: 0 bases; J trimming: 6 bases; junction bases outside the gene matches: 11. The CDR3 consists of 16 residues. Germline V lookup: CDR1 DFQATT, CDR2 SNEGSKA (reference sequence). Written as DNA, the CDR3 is TGCAGTGCTAGAGATCCGCGGGGGGCGGGAGTGGATACGCAGTATTTT. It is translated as CSARDPRGAGVDTQYF.

The CDR3 reads CASSQAVHQPQHF. In nucleotides, the CDR3 is TGTGCCAGCAGCCAAGCAGTGCATCAGCCCCAGCATTTT. This rearrangement joins TRBV6-1 to TRBJ1-5; D gene unclear. CDR1 and CDR2 from the germline V gene are MNHNS and SASEGT. The CDR3 spans 13 residues. Trimming removed 6 bases at V and 5 bases at J, with 11 bases between.

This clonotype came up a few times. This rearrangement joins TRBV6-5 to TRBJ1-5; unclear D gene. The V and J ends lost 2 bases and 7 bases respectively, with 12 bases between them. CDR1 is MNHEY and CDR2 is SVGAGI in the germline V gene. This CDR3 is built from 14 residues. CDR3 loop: CASSYASGRQPQHF. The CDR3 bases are TGTGCCAGCAGTTACGCGTCGGGCCGGCAGCCCCAGCATTTT.

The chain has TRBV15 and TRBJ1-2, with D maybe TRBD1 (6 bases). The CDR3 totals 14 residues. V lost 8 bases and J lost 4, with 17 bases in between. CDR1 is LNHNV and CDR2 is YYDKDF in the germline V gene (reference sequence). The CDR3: CATESGGSSYGYTF. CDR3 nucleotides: TGTGCCACCGAGTCGGGGGGCTCTAGCTATGGCTACACCTTC.

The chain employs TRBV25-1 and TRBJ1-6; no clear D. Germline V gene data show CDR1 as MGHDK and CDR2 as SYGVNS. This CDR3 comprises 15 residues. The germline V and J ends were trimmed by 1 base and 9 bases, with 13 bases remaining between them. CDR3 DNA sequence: TGTGCCAGCAGTGAATTCCGACAAAGTAGTTCACCCCTCCACTTT. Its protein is CASSEFRQSSSPLHF.

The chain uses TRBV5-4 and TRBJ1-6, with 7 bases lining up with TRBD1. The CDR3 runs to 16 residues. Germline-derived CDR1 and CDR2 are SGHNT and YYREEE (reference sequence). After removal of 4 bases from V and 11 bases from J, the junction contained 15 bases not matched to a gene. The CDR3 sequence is CASSRETGRLGTPLHF. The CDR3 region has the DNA TGTGCCAGCAGCCGGGAGACAGGGCGTCTAGGGACACCCCTCCACTTT.

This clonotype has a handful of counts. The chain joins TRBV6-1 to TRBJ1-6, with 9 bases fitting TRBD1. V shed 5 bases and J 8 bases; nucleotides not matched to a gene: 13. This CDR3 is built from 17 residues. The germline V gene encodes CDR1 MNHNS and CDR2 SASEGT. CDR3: CASSTFSQGALDSPLHF. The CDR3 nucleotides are TGTGCCAGCAGTACCTTCTCACAGGGGGCGCTTGATTCACCCCTCCACTTT.

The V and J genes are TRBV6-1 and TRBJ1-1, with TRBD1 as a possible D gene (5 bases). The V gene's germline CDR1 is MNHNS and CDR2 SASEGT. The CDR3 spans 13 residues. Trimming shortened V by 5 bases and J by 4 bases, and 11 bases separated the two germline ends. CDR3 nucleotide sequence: TGTGCCAGCAGTCGGACACATCTCACTGAAGCTTTCTTT. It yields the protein CASSRTHLTEAFF.

CDR3 bases: TGTGCCAGCAGTTCATCCCGCACGTTGGAGCAGTACTTC. Translation gives CASSSSRTLEQYF. This chain joins TRBV6-5 and TRBJ2-7; unclear D gene. V shed 4 bases and J shed 7 bases, with 14 bases lying between them. The CDR3 runs 13 residues. From germline, CDR1 is MNHEY and CDR2 SVGAGI.

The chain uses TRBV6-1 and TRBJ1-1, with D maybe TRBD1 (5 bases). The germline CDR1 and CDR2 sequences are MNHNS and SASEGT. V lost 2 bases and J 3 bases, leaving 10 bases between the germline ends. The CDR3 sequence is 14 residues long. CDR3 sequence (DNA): TGTGCCAGCAGTGAACTCGGGGGTGACACTGAAGCTTTCTTT. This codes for CASSELGGDTEAFF.

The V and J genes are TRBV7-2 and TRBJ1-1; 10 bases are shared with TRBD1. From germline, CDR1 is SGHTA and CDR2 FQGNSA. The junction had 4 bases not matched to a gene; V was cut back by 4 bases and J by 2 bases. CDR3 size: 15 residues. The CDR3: CASSSGTGANTEAFF. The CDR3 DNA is TGTGCCAGCAGCTCCGGGACAGGGGCCAACACTGAAGCTTTCTTT.

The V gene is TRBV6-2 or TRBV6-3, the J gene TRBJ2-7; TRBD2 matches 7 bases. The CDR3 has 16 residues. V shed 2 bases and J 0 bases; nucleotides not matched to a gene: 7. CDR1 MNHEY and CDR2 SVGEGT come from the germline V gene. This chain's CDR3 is CASSYLISGYSYEQYF. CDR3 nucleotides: TGTGCCAGCAGTTACCTAATTAGCGGGTACTCCTACGAGCAGTACTTC.